Listed below are T cell receptor beta chains from one sample, sequenced in a study of T-cell memory formation after mild COVID-19. TCRdb re-derived calls from the 5' RACE reads in MiXCR, one entry per CDR3 protein. This table has 400,000 or so distinct CDR3 sequences, 15% to 25% appearing once. The sequenced sample was PBMCs or a T cell subset sorted from them (not recorded which). The receptor source for this set is an adult woman who had mild COVID-19 (a few samples of this study predate the infection). Cell type and time point are not known. The CDR3 runs from the conserved cysteine through the conserved F or W. D genes are given only for firm matches. The listing skips clone size in some rows; elsewhere it reads once, few, many or a size class.

d_call j_call clone_size v_call cdr3_nt cdr3_aa
NA TRBJ2-6 NA TRBV6-5 TGTGCCAGCAGCCCCGCAGGACAGAGAGACGTCCTGACTTTC CASSPAGQRDVLTF
TRBD1 TRBJ2-5 NA TRBV28 TGTGCCAGCAGTTTGGGCGGGACAGGTTGGGAGACCCAGTACTTC CASSLGGTGWETQYF
TRBD1 TRBJ2-7 few TRBV18 TGTGCCAGCTCATATGGGACAGGGAAATACGAGCAGTACTTC CASSYGTGKYEQYF
NA TRBJ2-3 few TRBV6-2/TRBV6-3 TGTGCCAGCAGACTCGGAGGCCCAACAGATACGCAGTATTTT CASRLGGPTDTQYF
NA TRBJ1-5 NA TRBV24-1 TGTGCCACCAGTGATTCGGGCAGGGGTAGCAATCAGCCCCAGCATTTT CATSDSGRGSNQPQHF
NA TRBJ2-4 few TRBV19 TGTGCCAGTAACCCCCCAGGGGCCGGGGCCAAAAACATTCAGTACTTC CASNPPGAGAKNIQYF
NA TRBJ2-3 once TRBV21-1 TGTGCCAGCAGCAGAGCCGGGACTAGCGGGAGGCGAGCCACAGATACGCAGTATTTT CASSRAGTSGRRATDTQYF
TRBD2 TRBJ2-3 NA TRBV30 TGTGCCCGGGCTAGCGGAAGCACAGATACGCAGTATTTT CARASGSTDTQYF
TRBD2 TRBJ2-2 NA TRBV7-9 TGTGCCAGCAGCTTGGTCGGAGCGGGAGTCCTCTCCGGGGAGCTGTTTTTT CASSLVGAGVLSGELFF
NA TRBJ1-1 NA TRBV5-5 TGTGCCAGCAGCTCCCCTGGGGTACCGAACACTGAAGCTTTCTTT CASSSPGVPNTEAFF
NA TRBJ2-7 few TRBV5-1 TGCGCCAGCAGCTTGGGCCAGTCTCTCTCCTACGAGCAGTACTTC CASSLGQSLSYEQYF
NA TRBJ2-7 NA TRBV4-1 TGCGCCAGCAGCCAAGAATCACAGGGTACGCGCGAGCAGTACTTC CASSQESQGTREQYF
NA TRBJ1-2 few TRBV20-1 TGCAGTGCGAAGACAGCGATCGGGAACTATGGCTACACCTTC CSAKTAIGNYGYTF
NA TRBJ2-5 NA TRBV5-1 TGCGCCAGCAGCCGAAATTACCAAGAGACCCAGTACTTC CASSRNYQETQYF
TRBD1 TRBJ1-5 few TRBV12-3/TRBV12-4 TGTGCCAGCAGTTTTGAAAACAGGGGAGAGGGGTCCCAGCATTTT CASSFENRGEGSQHF
NA TRBJ2-1 many TRBV24-1 TGTGCCACCAGTGATTTTAACAATGAGCAGTTCTTC CATSDFNNEQFF
TRBD2 TRBJ2-3 few TRBV29-1 TGCAGCGGGGGACTAGCGGGAGTCTCAGATACGCAGTATTTT CSGGLAGVSDTQYF
NA TRBJ1-1 many TRBV7-3 TGTGCCAGCAGTTTGACAGGCGTGAACACTGAAGCTTTCTTT CASSLTGVNTEAFF
NA TRBJ2-3 few TRBV19 TGTGCCAGTAGTACCAGGGTGGGAGGCACAGATACGCAGTATTTT CASSTRVGGTDTQYF
NA TRBJ2-3 NA TRBV24-1 TGTGCCACCAGTGATTTGCCATTACTGAGCACAGATACGCAGTATTTT CATSDLPLLSTDTQYF
TRBD2 TRBJ2-1 NA TRBV6-5 TGTGCCAGCAGAGTATTAGCGGGAGGGCCCTATGAGCAGTTCTTC CASRVLAGGPYEQFF
TRBD1 TRBJ2-1 few TRBV6-1 TGTGCCAGCAGGACAGGGGGCGCTTACAATGAGCAGTTCTTC CASRTGGAYNEQFF
NA TRBJ2-5 many TRBV4-1 TGTGCCAGCAGCCAAGGGGTCCGGGAGACCCAGTACTTC CASSQGVRETQYF
TRBD1 TRBJ1-6 NA TRBV7-2 TGTGCCAGCAGCTCGGGGACAGGGGGCAGATCACCCCTCCACTTT CASSSGTGGRSPLHF
NA TRBJ1-2 NA TRBV6-6 TGTGCCAGCAGTTACTCTGGCGGAAATAACTATGGCTACACCTTC CASSYSGGNNYGYTF
NA TRBJ1-1 few TRBV9 TGTGCCAGCAGCGCCCATACAGGGATGAACACTGAAGCTTTCTTT CASSAHTGMNTEAFF
TRBD1 TRBJ2-7 once TRBV5-1 TGCGCCAGCAGCACTGGGACAGGGGGACCTCACGAGCAGTACTTC CASSTGTGGPHEQYF
NA TRBJ2-4 few TRBV15 TGTGCCACCAGCAAAGGAGATTCCAAAAACATTCAGTACTTC CATSKGDSKNIQYF
NA TRBJ1-1 NA TRBV7-8 TGTGCCAGCAGCTCGACCCAGGGACGCGCTTTCTTT CASSSTQGRAFF
NA TRBJ2-4 few TRBV7-2 TGTGCCAGCAGCTTAGTGAGGAGGGAAAACATTCAGTACTTC CASSLVRRENIQYF
NA TRBJ2-3 few TRBV3-1 TGTGCCAGCAGCCCCCGGGACCGGTCGCAGTATTTT CASSPRDRSQYF
NA TRBJ2-1 NA TRBV11-2 TGTGCCAGCAGTCAGGTTTGGGGGGACAATGAGCAGTTCTTC CASSQVWGDNEQFF
NA TRBJ2-7 NA TRBV7-6 TGTGCCAGCAGCTTATGGTTAGGACAGTCCCTCGAGCAGTACTTC CASSLWLGQSLEQYF
TRBD1 TRBJ1-2 NA TRBV20-1 TGCAGTGCGAGAAAGGGGGCGCGGGATGGCTACACCTTC CSARKGARDGYTF
NA TRBJ1-5 once TRBV23-1 TGCGCCAGCAGTCATACCCTCCGCGAGCGGCCCGGCAATCAGCCCCAGCATTTT CASSHTLRERPGNQPQHF
NA TRBJ2-1 few TRBV7-9 TGTGCCAGCAGCCCCCAGGGGCCTAGCTCCTACAATGAGCAGTTCTTC CASSPQGPSSYNEQFF
NA TRBJ1-3 many TRBV7-2 TGTGCCAGCAGCTTAGGGCCGGGGAGGGGACTTGGAAACACCATATATTTT CASSLGPGRGLGNTIYF
NA TRBJ2-1 few TRBV7-2 TGTGCCAGCAGCTTAGGGAAAACACGGGCCCTGGGCAATGAGCAGTTCTTC CASSLGKTRALGNEQFF
TRBD1 TRBJ1-6 NA TRBV7-6 TGTGCCAGCAGCTTAGGGACAGGCTATAATTCACCCCTCCACTTT CASSLGTGYNSPLHF
TRBD1 TRBJ1-1 few TRBV15 TGTGCCACCAGCAGAGACGCAGGGGGCGAGTCGGCTTTCTTT CATSRDAGGESAFF
NA TRBJ2-2 NA TRBV28 TGTGCCAGCAGTCCCCTACGCTCCGCCTGGAGAAGGGCCGGGGAGCTGTTTTTT CASSPLRSAWRRAGELFF
NA TRBJ2-3 NA TRBV6-5 TGTGCCAGCAGCCCCTACAGCGGCACAAACGGATATTTT CASSPYSGTNGYF
TRBD1 TRBJ1-2 NA TRBV5-5 TGTGCCAGCAGCGGGGACAGGGAGTATTATGGCTACACCTTC CASSGDREYYGYTF
NA TRBJ2-1 few TRBV7-9 TGTGCCAGCACCCCAATCGGCACAGGAGTCTACAATGAGCAGTTCTTC CASTPIGTGVYNEQFF